Following are 23 T cell receptor beta chains from one sample sequenced in a study of T-cell reconstitution after alpha-beta-depleted transplantation in children. Preparing the TCRbeta library involved the use of unique molecular identifiers. One entry per CDR3 protein, called by TCRdb with MiXCR from the PCR reads. The sample consists of hundreds of thousands of distinct CDR3 sequences, around 17% of them appearing once. Sequencing used PBMCs, mostly from graft donor cells, obtained 360 days after TCRalphabeta/CD19-depleted stem cell transplant. The receptor source for this set is a male patient aged 10 to 17 who had a stem cell transplant for acute lymphoblastic leukemia, so the T cells may come from the graft donor.

This chain links TRBV20-1 with TRBJ2-7; 7 positions agree with TRBD1. The V gene's germline CDR1 is DFQATT and CDR2 SNEGSKA (reference sequence). The CDR3 has 12 residues. V was pared by 6 bases and J by 5 bases, with 7 bases of the junction left unmatched. In DNA, the CDR3 is TGCAGTGCAGCCGGGACAGTTCACGAGCAGTACTTC. Translation: CSAAGTVHEQYF.

The chain employs TRBV29-1 and TRBJ2-7; unclear D gene. This CDR3 has 13 amino acids. The V gene lost 5 bases and the J gene lost 1 base, with 12 bases spanning the gap. Germline CDR1 reads SQVTM; CDR2 reads ANQGSEA. The CDR3 protein is CSVPGRNSYEQYF. The CDR3 DNA follows: TGCAGCGTTCCTGGGCGGAATTCCTACGAGCAGTACTTC.

This clonotype turned up a few times. The chain carries TRBV29-1 and TRBJ1-4; possibly TRBD1 for D (6 bases). Trimming took off 5 bases at V and 8 bases at J, with 21 bases between the two ends. The CDR3 spans 15 residues. CDR1 and CDR2 (germline): SQVTM, ANQGSEA. CDR3 nucleotides: TGCAGCGTTATTCGTCGGGGTGGGGGCAAGGAAAAACTGTTTTTT. This codes for CSVIRRGGGKEKLFF.

The chain is built from TRBV6-1 and TRBJ2-7; TRBD2 matches at 7 bases. V shed 5 bases, J shed 0 bases, and the junction held 7 bases outside the gene matches. The CDR3 spans 15 residues. Looked up from germline, CDR1 is MNHNS and CDR2 is SASEGT. CDR3 sequence (DNA): TGTGCCAGCAGTCGAGCGGGATATAGCTCCTACGAGCAGTACTTC. Its translation: CASSRAGYSSYEQYF.

The CDR3 DNA is TGTGCCAGCAGCGTTTACAGGGGAGGGCTGAAAACTTTCTTT. It yields the protein CASSVYRGGLKTFF. This rearrangement joins TRBV9 to TRBJ1-1, with 7 bases lining up with TRBD1. The germline gives CDR1 SGDLS, CDR2 YYNGEE. This CDR3 is 14 amino acids long. V shed 2 bases and J 12 bases; nucleotides not matched to a gene: 13.

Concerning this clonotype: A read error may produce the germline difference seen at one junction end. The genes are TRBV7-2 and TRBJ2-1; perhaps D is TRBD1 or TRBD2 (6 bases each). This CDR3 has 15 amino acids. CDR1 is SGHTA, CDR2 FQGNSA, per germline. The CDR3, as DNA: TGTGCCAGCAGCGAGCGACGACTAGGGGACAATCAGCAGTTCTTC. This codes for CASSERRLGDNQQFF.

This clonotype was observed a few times. This rearrangement joins TRBV6-2 or TRBV6-3 to TRBJ2-1; 9 bases line up with TRBD2. Germline V lookup: CDR1 MNHEY, CDR2 SVGEGT. J was trimmed by 0 bases and V by 2 bases; bases with no gene match: 8. The CDR3 totals 18 residues. This CDR3 is CASSYGTSSFSSYNEQFF. The CDR3 coding sequence is TGTGCCAGCAGTTACGGGACTAGCAGTTTTAGCTCCTACAATGAGCAGTTCTTC.

The gene calls are TRBV11-2 and TRBJ2-7, with D possibly being TRBD1 (5 bases). V lost 2 bases and J lost 6, with 20 bases in between. Germline CDR1 SGHAT, CDR2 FQNNGV. This CDR3 is 16 amino acids long. This chain's CDR3 is CASSLQDWTHFVEQYF. For the CDR3, the DNA is TGTGCCAGCAGCTTACAAGACTGGACACACTTCGTCGAGCAGTACTTC.

This clonotype was detected ten times or more. The chain recombines TRBV5-1 with TRBJ1-2; D remains ambiguous. With 5 bases removed from V and 3 bases from J, the gap between germline ends came to 11 bases. CDR1 SGHRS and CDR2 YFSETQ come from the germline V gene. CDR3 size: 13 residues. CDR3: CASSGHGDYGYTF. The CDR3 DNA follows: TGCGCCAGCAGTGGTCACGGCGACTATGGCTACACCTTC.

Points on this clonotype: Since a much larger clone is just one base distant, this may be a read error. The V and J genes are TRBV4-2 and TRBJ2-7; 14 bases match TRBD2. CDR3 length: 15 amino acids. CDR1 and CDR2 (germline): LGHNA, YNFKEQ. As DNA, the CDR3 is TGTGCCAGCAGCCCGGGACTAGCGGGAGACTACGAGCAGGACTTC. It specifies CASSPGLAGDYEQDF.

This clonotype was detected a few times. V is TRBV10-1 and J is TRBJ2-7; 9 bases are shared with TRBD2. Per the germline V gene, CDR1 is WNHNN and CDR2 is SYGVQD (reference sequence). The CDR3 length is 15 residues. V lost 4 bases to trimming and J lost 7 bases; unmatched junction nucleotides: 11. The CDR3 loop is CASSALAGPSGEQYF. CDR3 DNA: TGCGCCAGCAGTGCTCTAGCGGGACCTTCTGGGGAGCAGTACTTC.

This clonotype was seen a single time. This rearrangement joins TRBV10-3 to TRBJ2-7, with a weak D call TRBD2 (5 bases). V gave up 2 bases and J gave up 2 bases, with 13 bases separating them. Germline assignment: CDR1 ENHRY and CDR2 SYGVKD. The CDR3 consists of 15 residues. Here the CDR3 DNA reads TGTGCCATCAGTGAGGCGGGCGGCTTAGCCTACGAGCAGTACTTC. Translated, it gives CAISEAGGLAYEQYF.

This clonotype was seen ten or more times. J is TRBJ1-1 and V is TRBV7-3, with D perhaps TRBD1 (6 bases). This CDR3 spans 16 amino acids. The V gene's germline CDR1 is SGHTA and CDR2 FQGTGA. Deletions cut 5 bases from V and 8 bases from J, with 24 bases between. CDR3 sequence (DNA): TGTGCCAGCAGCCCAGGATACGGGACAAGAGGCAGGGAAGCTTTCTTT. It yields the protein CASSPGYGTRGREAFF.

This clonotype was recorded a few times. This chain uses TRBV9 with TRBJ2-5, with 7 bases that match TRBD2. Germline assignment: CDR1 SGDLS and CDR2 YYNGEE. Unmatched junction bases numbered 3, after V lost 0 bases and J lost 1 base. The CDR3 contains 15 residues. In DNA form, the CDR3 reads TGTGCCAGCAGCGTAGGGACGGGGGGCCAAGAGACCCAGTACTTC. Translating gives CASSVGTGGQETQYF.

This clonotype was counted a few times. The J gene is TRBJ2-7, the V gene TRBV24-1; D not resolved. Germline-derived CDR1 and CDR2 are KGHDR and SFDVKD. V was cut by 3 bases and J by 9 bases, with 11 bases left in between. The CDR3 is made up of 12 amino acids. In DNA, the CDR3 is TGTGCCACCAGTGATGCCCCCGGCGTGCAGTACTTC. It codes for CATSDAPGVQYF.

The chain couples TRBV5-1 to TRBJ2-5; 11 bases map to TRBD1. Germline CDR1 SGHRS, CDR2 YFSETQ. This CDR3 region has 14 residues. The J segment lost 4 bases and the V segment lost 5 bases, leaving 4 bases of the junction unmatched. CDR3 in DNA: TGCGCCAGCAGAGGACAGGGGGCTAGAGAGACCCAGTACTTC. It is translated as CASRGQGARETQYF.

This chain connects TRBV12-3 or TRBV12-4 to TRBJ2-1; 8 positions match TRBD2. The length of the CDR3 is 16 residues. V shed 4 bases and J 5 bases; nucleotides not matched to a gene: 10. CDR3 sequence reads: CASSSLGLAQHNEQFF. CDR3 nucleotide sequence: TGTGCCAGCAGTTCGCTAGGACTAGCTCAACACAATGAGCAGTTCTTC.

This chain connects TRBV4-1 to TRBJ2-2; 7 bases fit TRBD2. CDR3 size: 18 residues. V trimming: 5 bases; J trimming: 0 bases; junction bases outside the gene matches: 12. CDR1 and CDR2 (germline): MGHRA, YSYEKL. CDR3 region: CASSARTGGGPNTGELFF. The CDR3 bases are TGCGCCAGCAGCGCACGGACGGGAGGAGGCCCGAACACCGGGGAGCTGTTTTTT.

This clonotype was seen more than once but under ten times. This chain joins TRBV20-1 and TRBJ2-7; 9 bases match TRBD1. The ends lost 3 bases at V and 2 bases at J; junction bases unmatched: 5. Per the germline V gene, CDR1 is DFQATT and CDR2 is SNEGSKA (reference sequence). The CDR3 has 14 residues. This chain's CDR3 is CSASSRDRAYEQYF. The DNA of the CDR3 is TGCAGTGCTAGCAGCCGGGACAGGGCCTACGAGCAGTACTTC.

Remarks on this clonotype: A much larger clone lies a single base off, so this may be a read error. The chain employs TRBV11-2 and TRBJ2-2; 14 positions agree with TRBD2. Losses at the gene ends were 4 bases for V and 4 bases for J; bases not matched to a gene: 2. This CDR3 comprises 16 residues. Germline V lookup: CDR1 SGHAT, CDR2 FQNNGV. CDR3 bases: TGTGCCAGCAGCTCGGGACTAGCGGGAGCCACCGGGGAGCTGTTTTTT. This gives the protein CASSSGLAGATGELFF.

There are many counts of this clonotype. This rearrangement joins TRBV5-1 to TRBJ2-4, with D possibly called TRBD1 or TRBD2 (6 bases each). From germline, CDR1 is SGHRS and CDR2 YFSETQ. The CDR3 spans 15 residues. V lost 2 bases and J lost 8, with 17 bases in between. The CDR3 DNA is TGCGCCAGCAGCTTTTTAGGGGGAGGTTTTGACATTCAGTACTTC. It codes for CASSFLGGGFDIQYF.

This clonotype has ten or more counts. The chain carries TRBV5-1 and TRBJ2-1, with a tentative D call TRBD2 (5 bases). Germline loops: CDR1 SGHRS, CDR2 YFSETQ. There are 12 residues in the CDR3. Trimming took 3 bases from V and 11 from J, leaving 12 bases between them. The CDR3 spells CASSYPRGKQFF. The CDR3 DNA reads TGCGCCAGCAGCTATCCGAGAGGGAAGCAGTTCTTC.

This clonotype was detected a few times. This chain joins TRBV5-6 and TRBJ2-3; D uncertain. Germline assignment: CDR1 SGHDT and CDR2 YYEEEE. The CDR3 length is 16 residues. Trimming removed 4 bases at V and 0 bases at J, with 15 bases between. The chain's CDR3 is CASSASMSSSTDTQYF. The CDR3 DNA follows: TGTGCCAGCAGCGCCTCCATGTCTTCTAGCACAGATACGCAGTATTTT.